The following is a T cell receptor (beta chain) sequence with its context. This clone was counted only a few times. Its antigen target is currently unknown. It has no much larger one-base neighbor in the sample; base qualities were not kept. The data were obtained in a study of blood T cell repertoires in COVID-19 (dated by TCRdb to about 2020). With respect to the entire study: The collaborator samples originated in the United States, Italy and Spain and spanned the acute and convalescent phases of COVID-19. The dataset comprised deeply sampled blood TCRbeta repertoires from subjects exposed to, actively infected with, or recovered from COVID-19. The repertoires were released in a freely available public database intended as a resource for research on the immune response to SARS-CoV-2. Where HLA class I and class II types were available, the types were taken from metadata supplied by the sample provider, not from assay-based typing. The prospective study material was composed of cDNA or gDNA derived from T cells, B-cell-depleted T cells, or PBMCs. Samples came from the ongoing ImmuneRACE study (first 160 participants) plus 1,254 subjects from 6 global collaborators. A de-identified subject ID, COVID-19 status, age in years and sex were almost always included in the sample metadata.

On the study overall, not on this receptor specifically: Clinical and demographic metadata were provided uncurated, with the amount varying by source and participant.

TCRbeta CDR3 regions were amplified from genomic DNA using the immunoSEQ Assay, a bias-controlled multiplex PCR. In the source study's methods: The number of nucleated cells in each sample was estimated from the amplification of reference gene primers within the assay. To quantify the absolute abundance of each unique TCRbeta CDR3 rearrangement, sequence reads were collapsed and filtered. Productive Simpson clonality was computed per sample as the square root of Simpson's diversity index over productive rearrangements. TCRdb provides this immuneACCESS table in a form limited to in-frame rearrangements. Some clones are lacking; in checked studies, under half of them reflect an unresolved V gene, and why the rest are absent is not known. The V and J calls and clone size are taken from that table; D and trimming were inferred from the DNA. The sample records tens of thousands of clones, approximately 75% of which are singletons. The top ten clones comprise over 6% of the sample.

The CDR3 runs 14 amino acids, cysteine and phenylalanine included. The retained sequence is limited to the CDR3, 42 bases, with the frame set at the first base. The CDR1 and CDR2 encoded by the germline V gene are SGHRS and YFSETQ. A distance of 8 bases separates the germline ends of V and J, which lose 0 bases and 3 bases respectively. One collaborating source in Seattle enrolled patients during active infection and followed them longitudinally through the course of disease. The collaborating institutions used their own protocols to collect whole blood in K2EDTA tubes. For TCRbeta analysis, collaborator samples were shipped as frozen whole blood, as isolated PBMCs, or as DNA extracted from either sample type.

The receptor chain draws on TRBV5-1 and TRBJ2-3, with TRBD1 tentatively as D gene (6 bases match). What was sequenced was peripheral blood. The sequence was obtained from a man aged 45-65 years with COVID-19, enrolled during active disease. The CDR3 protein sequence reads: CASSLDRVTDTQYF. The nucleotide sequence is TGCGCCAGCAGCTTGGACAGGGTGACAGATACGCAGTATTTT.